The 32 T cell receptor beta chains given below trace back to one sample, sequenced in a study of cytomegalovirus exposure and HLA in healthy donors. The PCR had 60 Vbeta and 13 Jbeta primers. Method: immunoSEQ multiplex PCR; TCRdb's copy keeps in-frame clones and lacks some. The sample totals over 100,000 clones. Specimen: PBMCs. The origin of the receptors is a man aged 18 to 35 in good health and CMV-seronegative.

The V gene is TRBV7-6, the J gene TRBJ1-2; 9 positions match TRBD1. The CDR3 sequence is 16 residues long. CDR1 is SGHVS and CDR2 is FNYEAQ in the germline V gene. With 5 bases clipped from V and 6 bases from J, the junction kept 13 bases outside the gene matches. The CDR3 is CASSPQGARGGDGYTF. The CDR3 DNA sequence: TGTGCCAGCAGCCCACAGGGGGCCAGGGGAGGCGATGGCTACACCTTC.

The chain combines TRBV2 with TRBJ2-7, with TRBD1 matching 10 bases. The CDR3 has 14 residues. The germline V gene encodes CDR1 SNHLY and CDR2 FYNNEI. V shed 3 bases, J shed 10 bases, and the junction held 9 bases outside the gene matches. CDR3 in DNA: TGTGCCAGCAGTGATCAGGGACAGGGGTATAATCAGTACTTC. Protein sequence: CASSDQGQGYNQYF.

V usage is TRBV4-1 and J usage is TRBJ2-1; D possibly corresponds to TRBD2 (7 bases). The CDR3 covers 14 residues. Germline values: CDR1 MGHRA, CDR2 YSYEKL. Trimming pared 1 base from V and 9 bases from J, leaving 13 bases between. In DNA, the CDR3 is TGCGCCAGCAGCCAAGTTACGGGGGGCGGTGAGCAGTTCTTC. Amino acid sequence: CASSQVTGGGEQFF.

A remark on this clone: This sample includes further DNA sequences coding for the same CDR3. DNA for the CDR3: TGCGCCAGCAGCTTGAATCAGGGCCACGAGCAGTACTTC. Protein sequence: CASSLNQGHEQYF. This sequence joins TRBV5-1 and TRBJ2-7; D might be TRBD1 (5 bases). The CDR3 is 13 amino acids. Germline V CDR1 and CDR2: SGHRS, YFSETQ. The ends were cut back, 1 base at V and 5 bases at J, with 10 bases in the middle. Together with reference TRBV5-1 and TRBJ2-7, the CDR3 gives the full variable domain: KAGVTQTPRYLIKTRGQQVTLSCSPISGHRSVSWYQQTPGQGLQFLFEYFSETQRNKGNFPGRFSGRQFSNSRSEMNVSTLELGDSALYLCASSLNQGHEQYFGPGTRLTVT.

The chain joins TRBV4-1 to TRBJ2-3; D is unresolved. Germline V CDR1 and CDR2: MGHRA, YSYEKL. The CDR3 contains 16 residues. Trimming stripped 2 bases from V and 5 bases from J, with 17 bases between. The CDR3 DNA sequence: TGCGCCAGCAGCCAAAAGCCGCCGGAGCCCCGAGATACGCAGTATTTT. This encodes CASSQKPPEPRDTQYF.

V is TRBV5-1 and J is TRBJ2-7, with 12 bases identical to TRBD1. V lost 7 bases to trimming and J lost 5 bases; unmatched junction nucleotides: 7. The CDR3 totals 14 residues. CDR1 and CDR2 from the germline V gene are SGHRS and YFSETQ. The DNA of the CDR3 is TGCGCCAGCGGAACCGGGACAGGGGGCCACGAGCAGTACTTC. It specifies CASGTGTGGHEQYF. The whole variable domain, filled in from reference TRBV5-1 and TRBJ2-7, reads KAGVTQTPRYLIKTRGQQVTLSCSPISGHRSVSWYQQTPGQGLQFLFEYFSETQRNKGNFPGRFSGRQFSNSRSEMNVSTLELGDSALYLCASGTGTGGHEQYFGPGTRLTVT.

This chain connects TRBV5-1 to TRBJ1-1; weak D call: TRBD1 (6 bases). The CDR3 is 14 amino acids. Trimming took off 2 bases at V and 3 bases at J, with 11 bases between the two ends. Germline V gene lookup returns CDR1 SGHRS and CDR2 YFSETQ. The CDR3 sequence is CASSFRGGHTEAFF. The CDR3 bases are TGCGCCAGCAGCTTCAGAGGGGGACACACTGAAGCTTTCTTT.

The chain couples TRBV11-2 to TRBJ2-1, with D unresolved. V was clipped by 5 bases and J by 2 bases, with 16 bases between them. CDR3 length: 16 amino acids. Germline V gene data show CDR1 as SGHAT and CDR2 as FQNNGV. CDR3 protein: CASSLSRGRTYNEQFF. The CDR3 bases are TGTGCCAGCAGCCTAAGTAGAGGCAGAACCTACAATGAGCAGTTCTTC.

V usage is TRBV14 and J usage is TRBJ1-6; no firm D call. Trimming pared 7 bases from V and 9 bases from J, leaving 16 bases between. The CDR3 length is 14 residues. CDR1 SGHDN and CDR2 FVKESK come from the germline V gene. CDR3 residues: CASTPTGLGSPLHF. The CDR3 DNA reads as TGTGCCAGCACCCCGACCGGGTTGGGTTCACCCCTCCACTTT.

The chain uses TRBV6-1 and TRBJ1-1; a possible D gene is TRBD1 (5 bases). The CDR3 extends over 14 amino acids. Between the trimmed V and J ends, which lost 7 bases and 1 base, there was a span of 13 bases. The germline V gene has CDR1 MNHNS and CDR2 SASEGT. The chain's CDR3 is CASTAGPRNTEAFF. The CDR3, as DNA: TGTGCCAGCACCGCGGGGCCGAGGAACACTGAAGCTTTCTTT.

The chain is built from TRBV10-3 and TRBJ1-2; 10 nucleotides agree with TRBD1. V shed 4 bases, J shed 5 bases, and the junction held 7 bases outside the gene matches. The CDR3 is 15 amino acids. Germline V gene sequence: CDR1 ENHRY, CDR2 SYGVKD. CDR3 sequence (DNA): TGTGCCATCAGTGGGTTTGGACAGGGGGTATATGGCTACACCTTC. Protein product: CAISGFGQGVYGYTF.

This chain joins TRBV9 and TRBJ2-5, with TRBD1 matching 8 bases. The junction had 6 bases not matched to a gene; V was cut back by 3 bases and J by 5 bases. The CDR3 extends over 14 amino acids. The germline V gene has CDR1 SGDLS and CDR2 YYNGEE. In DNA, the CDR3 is TGTGCCAGCAGCGCCGGACAGGGTTGGGAGACCCAGTACTTC. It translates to CASSAGQGWETQYF.

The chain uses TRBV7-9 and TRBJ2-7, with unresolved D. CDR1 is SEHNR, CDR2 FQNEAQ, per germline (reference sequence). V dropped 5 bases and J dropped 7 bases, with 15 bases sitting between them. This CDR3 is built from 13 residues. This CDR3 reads CASSLISDREQYF. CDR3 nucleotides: TGTGCCAGCAGCCTGATATCCGATAGAGAGCAGTACTTC.

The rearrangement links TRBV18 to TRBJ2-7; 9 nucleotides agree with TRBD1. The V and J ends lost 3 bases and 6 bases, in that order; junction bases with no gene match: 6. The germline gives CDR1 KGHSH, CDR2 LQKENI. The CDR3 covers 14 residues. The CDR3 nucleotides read TGTGCCAGCTCACCGGGACAGGGAGGGGGCGAGCAGTACTTC. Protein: CASSPGQGGGEQYF. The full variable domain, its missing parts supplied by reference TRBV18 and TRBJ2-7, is NAGVMQNPRHLVRRRGQEARLRCSPMKGHSHVYWYRQLPEEGLKFMVYLQKENIIDESGMPKERFSAEFPKEGPSILRIQQVVRGDSAAYFCASSPGQGGGEQYFGPGTRLTVT.

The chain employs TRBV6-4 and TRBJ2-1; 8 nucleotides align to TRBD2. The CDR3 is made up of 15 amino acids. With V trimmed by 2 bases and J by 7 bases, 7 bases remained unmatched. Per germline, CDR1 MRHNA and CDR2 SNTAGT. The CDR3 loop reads CASSDTGGVVNEQFF. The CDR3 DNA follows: TGTGCCAGCAGTGACACGGGGGGGGTAGTTAATGAGCAGTTCTTC.

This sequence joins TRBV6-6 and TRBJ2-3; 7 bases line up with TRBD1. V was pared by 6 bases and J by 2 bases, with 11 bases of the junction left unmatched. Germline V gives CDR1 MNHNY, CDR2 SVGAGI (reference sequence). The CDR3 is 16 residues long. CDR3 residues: CASSPQRTGVTDTQYF. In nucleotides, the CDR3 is TGTGCCAGCAGCCCCCAGCGGACAGGAGTCACAGATACGCAGTATTTT.

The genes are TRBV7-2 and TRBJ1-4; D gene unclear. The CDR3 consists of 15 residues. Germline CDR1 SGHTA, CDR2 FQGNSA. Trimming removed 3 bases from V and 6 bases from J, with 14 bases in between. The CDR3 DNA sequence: TGTGCCAGCAGCTTGGGTGGCAGAAGCGATGAAAAACTGTTTTTT. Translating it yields CASSLGGRSDEKLFF.

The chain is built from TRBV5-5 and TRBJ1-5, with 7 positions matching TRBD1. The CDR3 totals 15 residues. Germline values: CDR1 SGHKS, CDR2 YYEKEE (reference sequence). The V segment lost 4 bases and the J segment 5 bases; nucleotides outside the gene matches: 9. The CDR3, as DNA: TGTGCCAGCAGCCCAGAAGGACAGGATTATCAGCCCCAGCATTTT. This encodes CASSPEGQDYQPQHF.

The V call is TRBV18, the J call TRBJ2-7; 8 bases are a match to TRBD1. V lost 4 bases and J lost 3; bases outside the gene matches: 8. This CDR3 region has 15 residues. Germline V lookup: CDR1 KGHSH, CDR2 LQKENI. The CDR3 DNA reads TGTGCCAGCTCACTCAAACAGGGGGAAGGCTACGAGCAGTACTTC. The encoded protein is CASSLKQGEGYEQYF. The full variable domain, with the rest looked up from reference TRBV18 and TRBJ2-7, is NAGVMQNPRHLVRRRGQEARLRCSPMKGHSHVYWYRQLPEEGLKFMVYLQKENIIDESGMPKERFSAEFPKEGPSILRIQQVVRGDSAAYFCASSLKQGEGYEQYFGPGTRLTVT.

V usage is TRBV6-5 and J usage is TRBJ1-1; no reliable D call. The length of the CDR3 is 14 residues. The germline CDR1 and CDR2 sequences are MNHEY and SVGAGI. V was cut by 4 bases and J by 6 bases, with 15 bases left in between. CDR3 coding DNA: TGTGCCAGCAGTTCCATCCTTGTGAGGGCTGAAGCTTTCTTT. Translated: CASSSILVRAEAFF.

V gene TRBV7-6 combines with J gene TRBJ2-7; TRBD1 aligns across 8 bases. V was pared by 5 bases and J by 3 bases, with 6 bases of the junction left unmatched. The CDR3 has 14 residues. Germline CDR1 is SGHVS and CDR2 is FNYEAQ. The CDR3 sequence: CASSAGTGGYEQYF. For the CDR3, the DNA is TGTGCCAGCAGCGCAGGTACAGGGGGCTACGAGCAGTACTTC.

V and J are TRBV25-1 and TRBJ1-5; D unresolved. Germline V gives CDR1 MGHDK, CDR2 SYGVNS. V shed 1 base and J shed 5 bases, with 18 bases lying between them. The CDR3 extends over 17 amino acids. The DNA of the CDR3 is TGTGCCAGCAGTGAATCCCAGGAACCCCTCGGCGATCAGCCCCAGCATTTT. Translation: CASSESQEPLGDQPQHF. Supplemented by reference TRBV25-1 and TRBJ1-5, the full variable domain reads EADIYQTPRYLVIGTGKKITLECSQTMGHDKMYWYQQDPGMELHLIHYSYGVNSTEKGDLSSESTVSRIRTEHFPLTLESARPSHTSQYLCASSESQEPLGDQPQHFGDGTRLSIL.

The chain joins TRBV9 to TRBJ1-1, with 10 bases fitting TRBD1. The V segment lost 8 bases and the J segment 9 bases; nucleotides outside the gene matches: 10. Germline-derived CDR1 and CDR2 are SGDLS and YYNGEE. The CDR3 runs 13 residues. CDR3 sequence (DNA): TGTGCCAGTGGACAGGGGGTTGGTGAAAAAGCTTTCTTT. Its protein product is CASGQGVGEKAFF.

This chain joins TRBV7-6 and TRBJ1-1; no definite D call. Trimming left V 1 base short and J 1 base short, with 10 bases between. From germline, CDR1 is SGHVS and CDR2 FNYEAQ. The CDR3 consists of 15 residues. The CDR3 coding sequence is TGTGCCAGCAGCTTAGGAGCAGGAGGGAACACTGAAGCTTTCTTT. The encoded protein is CASSLGAGGNTEAFF.

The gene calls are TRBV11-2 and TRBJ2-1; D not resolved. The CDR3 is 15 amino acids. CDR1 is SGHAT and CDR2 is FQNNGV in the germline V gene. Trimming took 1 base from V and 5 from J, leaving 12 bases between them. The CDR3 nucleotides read TGTGCCAGCAGCTTAGGCACAGCACCCGACAATGAGCAGTTCTTC. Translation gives CASSLGTAPDNEQFF.

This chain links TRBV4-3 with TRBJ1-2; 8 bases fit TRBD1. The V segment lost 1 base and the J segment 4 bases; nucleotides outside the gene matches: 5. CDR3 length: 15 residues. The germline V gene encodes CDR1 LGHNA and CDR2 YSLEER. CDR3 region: CASSQGATGGYGYTF. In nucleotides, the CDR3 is TGCGCCAGCAGCCAAGGGGCAACAGGGGGCTATGGCTACACCTTC.

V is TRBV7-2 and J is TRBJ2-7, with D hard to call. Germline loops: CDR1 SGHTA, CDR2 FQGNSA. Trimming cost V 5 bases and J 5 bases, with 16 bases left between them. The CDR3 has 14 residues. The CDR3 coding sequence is TGTGCCAGCAGCCTGCAAGTGGGCCCCCACGAGCAGTACTTC. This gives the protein CASSLQVGPHEQYF.

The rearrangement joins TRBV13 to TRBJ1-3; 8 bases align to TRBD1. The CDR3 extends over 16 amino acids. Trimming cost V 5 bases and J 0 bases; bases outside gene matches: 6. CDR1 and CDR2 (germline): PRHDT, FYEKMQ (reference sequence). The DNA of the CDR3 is TGTGCCAGCAGCGGCGGACAGGGTAGCTCTGGAAACACCATATATTTT. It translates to CASSGGQGSSGNTIYF. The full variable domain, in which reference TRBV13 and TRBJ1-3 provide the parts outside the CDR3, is AAGVIQSPRHLIKEKRETATLKCYPIPRHDTVYWYQQGPGQDPQFLISFYEKMQSDKGSIPDRFSAQQFSDYHSELNMSSLELGDSALYFCASSGGQGSSGNTIYFGEGSWLTVV.

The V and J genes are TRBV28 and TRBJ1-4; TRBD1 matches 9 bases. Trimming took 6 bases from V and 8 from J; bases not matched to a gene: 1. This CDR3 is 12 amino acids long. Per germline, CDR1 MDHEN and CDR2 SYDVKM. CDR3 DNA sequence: TGTGCCAGCAGAGGGACAGGGGAAAAACTGTTTTTT. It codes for CASRGTGEKLFF. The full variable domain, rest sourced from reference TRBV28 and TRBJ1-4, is DVKVTQSSRYLVKRTGEKVFLECVQDMDHENMFWYRQDPGLGLRLIYFSYDVKMKEKGDIPEGYSVSREKKERFSLILESASTNQTSMYLCASRGTGEKLFFGSGTQLSVL.

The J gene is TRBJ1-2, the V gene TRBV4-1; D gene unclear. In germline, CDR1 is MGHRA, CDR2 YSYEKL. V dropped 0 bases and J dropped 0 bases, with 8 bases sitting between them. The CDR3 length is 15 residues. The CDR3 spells CASSQDLQTNYGYTF. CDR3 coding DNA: TGCGCCAGCAGCCAAGATCTCCAGACTAACTATGGCTACACCTTC.

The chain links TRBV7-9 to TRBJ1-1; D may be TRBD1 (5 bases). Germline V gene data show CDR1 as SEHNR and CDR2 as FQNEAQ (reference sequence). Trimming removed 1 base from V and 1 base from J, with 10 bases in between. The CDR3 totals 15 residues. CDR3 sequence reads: CASSLGWGSNTEAFF. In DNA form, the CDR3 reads TGTGCCAGCAGCTTAGGCTGGGGCTCGAACACTGAAGCTTTCTTT.

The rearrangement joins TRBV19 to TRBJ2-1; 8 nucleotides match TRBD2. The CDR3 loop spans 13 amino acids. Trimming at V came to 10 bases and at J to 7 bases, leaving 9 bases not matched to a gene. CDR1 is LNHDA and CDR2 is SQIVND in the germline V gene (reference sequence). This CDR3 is CATSGTRKNEQFF. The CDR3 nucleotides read TGTGCCACCTCCGGGACTAGGAAGAATGAGCAGTTCTTC.